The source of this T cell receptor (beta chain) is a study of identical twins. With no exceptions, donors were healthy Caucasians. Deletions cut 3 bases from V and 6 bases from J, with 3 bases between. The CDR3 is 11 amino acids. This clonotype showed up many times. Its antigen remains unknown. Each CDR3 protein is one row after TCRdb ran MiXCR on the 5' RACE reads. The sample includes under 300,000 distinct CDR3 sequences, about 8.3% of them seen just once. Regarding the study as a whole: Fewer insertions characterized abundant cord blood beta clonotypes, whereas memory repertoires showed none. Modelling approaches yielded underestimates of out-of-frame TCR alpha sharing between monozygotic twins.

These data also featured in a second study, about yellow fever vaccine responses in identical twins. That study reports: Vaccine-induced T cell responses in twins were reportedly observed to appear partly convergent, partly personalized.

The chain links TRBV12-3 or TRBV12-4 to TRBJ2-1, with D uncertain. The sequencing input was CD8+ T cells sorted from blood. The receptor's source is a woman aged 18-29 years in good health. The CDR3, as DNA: TGTGCCAGCAGTTTCTCCAATGAGCAGTTCTTC. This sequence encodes CASSFSNEQFF.